The present entry profiles one TCR beta chain with its context. Its antigen is unidentified. These data belong to a study of blood T cells in healthy people across ages. Broader study findings: Donors of long life had a larger count of naive CD4+ cells and greater diversity than aged donors.

The CDR3 extends over 16 amino acids. Primed by a sample-barcoded 5' primer and a J-beta primer mix, a second PCR proceeded for about 7 to 11 cycles. Each single sample gave us at least 3 million CDR3-containing paired-end reads. A single record per CDR3 protein comes from TCRdb applying MiXCR to the 5' RACE reads. The sample gives hundreds of thousands of distinct CDR3 sequences, less than 25% of which show up once; roughly 9.4% is in the top ten. These same data were also listed under a study on T cells of mothers and their children. From that study: Mothers yielded over 9.5 million CDR3 reads, children about 3 million each. Related pairs of mothers and children showed slightly higher, non-significant overlap versus unrelated pairs.

The chain joins TRBV12-3 or TRBV12-4 to TRBJ2-5; TRBD2 matches at 7 bases. Matching the DNA end better, TRBJ2-7 makes the J call doubtful. The sequencing sample was made of blood. The clonotype comes from a boy between 10 and 17 years old in good health. The CDR3 nucleotides are TGTGCCAGCAGTTTGTGGTATGGGGGGGAAGAGTACGAGCAGTACTTC. The encoded protein is CASSLWYGGEEYEQYF.